This paragraph covers one TCR beta chain sequence. This receptor's antigen is unknown. Base quality data are lacking; no much larger clone is found one base away. The cohort comprised some 700 healthy bone marrow donors. At the time of sampling, all cohort members were nominally healthy, though unrecorded immune exposures were likely present. The donor was CMV seronegative and belonged to the group of 320 or so seronegative cohort members. A peripheral blood sample was provided by each donor, and peripheral blood mononuclear cells were used for TCR beta sequencing. The Qiagen DNeasy Blood Extraction Kit was used to extract genomic DNA from the blood cell samples. Sequences SGHDT (CDR1) and YYEEEE (CDR2) are obtained from the germline V gene. Trimmed from V: 3 bases; trimmed from J: 1 base; junction bases lacking a gene match: 7. Including the terminal cysteine and phenylalanine, the CDR3 comprises 16 residues. Of the read, only the CDR3 DNA is kept; its 48 bases are in frame from base 1.

The source of the sample is a study of cytomegalovirus exposure and HLA in healthy donors (dated by TCRdb to about 2017). Looking at the study overall: An earlier analysis of about 530 of the donors reported 276 Gb of sequence data and 95 million to 140 million unique TCR beta sequences obtained from about 179 million T cells. The study was designed to test whether signatures of past pathogen exposure could be identified by cataloging public T cell receptors. Typing coverage varied by locus: roughly 620-630 donors for A, B, C, DRB1 and DQB1; approximately 520 for DQA1; over 600 for DPA1; 450 to 480 for DPB1. A handful of DR-DQ haplotypes were handled as single units for association and clustering because linkage in the cohort was strong. HLA typing covered class I and class II loci at four-digit resolution. On average, approximately 250,000 unique TCR beta nucleotide sequences were sequenced per donor among 398 genotyped donors of the cohort, with about 17% of those sequences being non-productive. A later analysis re-examined previously published TCR beta repertoires from several hundred donors and added high-resolution HLA genotyping to investigate patterns of TCR occurrence. A later genetic analysis used genome-wide SNP genotypes for about 60% of the roughly 700 donors, treating that subset as a discovery cohort. Of the approximately 400 genotyped donors, roughly 76% were placed in the genetic ancestry cluster associated with self-reported Caucasian donors. An earlier analysis of 587 of the donors used high-throughput TCR beta sequencing to judge whether each TCR beta V gene segment behaved as functional or pseudogenic. To predict cytomegalovirus infection status, the study combined high-throughput TCR immunosequencing, statistical association of individual TCRs with disease status, and machine learning. Along with the approximately 650-subject first cohort, a separate validation cohort of 120 different subjects was used. Roughly 290 gigabases of sequencing data and approximately 91 million unique TCR sequences made up an early release that covered over 550 HLA-typed donors. The later analysis used no new phenotypic data to find candidate immune exposures, relying instead on TCR beta sequences and their occurrence across donors. Alongside the repertoire data, information on donor age, sex, ethnicity and CMV serostatus was compiled. All discovery cohort repertoires had been generated on a single sequencing platform. The T cell repertoires of under 750 subjects were profiled by immunosequencing and related to cytomegalovirus serostatus. Results the study describes overall, beyond this receptor: In this cohort, only TCR beta chains were sequenced, and detectable features were limited by the absence of alpha or paired-chain data. Because HLA typing was missing for some donors at each locus, association tests included only the typed subset. It was suggested by the authors that the approach could potentially be generalized to other disease states and immunological phenotypes. In a later analysis, TCR association rates were found to vary across HLA loci, with the most associated TCRs seen for DRB1 alleles and the fewest for HLA-C alleles. A further reported finding was that TCR beta sequences accurately predicted the HLA-A and HLA-B alleles for most subjects in the first cohort. When HLA alleles, especially DR and DQ, strongly co-occurred, attributing TCR associations to individual alleles was difficult. The classifier was reported to diagnose cytomegalovirus status with high specificity and sensitivity in both the original and validation cohorts. Across donors, most TCR sequences were observed very rarely, whereas some public TCRs were present in many individuals. Linkage disequilibrium might explain the correlated functional status among segregating V segments, but an unknown experimental factor could not be excluded. According to a later genetic analysis, donors in an Asian-associated ancestry cluster had fewer N-insertions in productive TCRs than the approximately 670-donor mean. Some IMGT-functional V segments, including TRBV6-2 and TRBV6-3, could not be told apart with the 87-base-pair reads, so those segments were excluded. The presence/absence analyses assumed that sequencing depth was roughly uniform across donors, and that assumption may not be true. Three of the identified cytomegalovirus-associated TCR beta chains were confirmed in vitro to be specific for cytomegalovirus antigens. In a later analysis, several top co-occurrence clusters were reported to appear linked to parvovirus B19, influenza, CMV and Epstein-Barr virus. Compared with equally common non-associated chains, HLA-associated TCR beta chains in a later analysis were more clonally expanded and had lower generation probabilities. At a false discovery rate of 0.05, a later analysis linked some 18,000 TCR beta sequences to specific HLA alleles. A later genetic analysis associated a missense DCLRE1C variant with V-gene and J-gene trimming of TCR beta chains, and an independent cohort replicated the association. A later analysis found that most CMV-associated TCR beta chains appeared HLA-restricted, with HLA associations seemingly driven largely by CMV exposure. A cluster of highly shared sequence variants was judged likely to represent a technical artifact of the sequencing pipeline. The study listed over 150 TCR beta chains as associated with cytomegalovirus. The earlier analysis of about 600 of the donors excluded some 16 rarely observed V segments, including chromosome 9 orphons, because counts were too low. CMV serostatus was the only immune exposure information available for the cohort. In an earlier analysis of a few hundred of the donors, most TCR beta V segments were observed in productive rearrangements about 87% or about 30% of the time, broadly matching IMGT annotations.

Library prep was done by the immunoSEQ multiplex PCR assay. A mixture of 60 forward primers for TCR Vbeta segments and 13 reverse primers for TCR Jbeta segments was used in the multiplex PCR. A multiplex PCR assay on genomic DNA amplified the CDR3 region of rearranged TCR beta genes. The Illumina HiSeq System was used to sequence the amplified TCR beta libraries as 87-base-pair reads. Per the source publication's procedure: Across the 500 to 700 repertoires, a later analysis counted 80 million or so unique TCR beta chains, roughly 11 million of which were shared by at least two donors. Raw reads were error-corrected and collapsed into unique sequences with a nearest-neighbor algorithm that merged closely related sequences to remove PCR and sequencing errors. Alignment of CDR3 sequences to IMGT reference sequences was used to assign V, D and J gene segments. Each retained sequence needed at least a six-nucleotide match to both a V gene segment and a J gene segment. Rearrangements were classified as productive when the CDR3 lacked stop codons and remained in frame with V and J, and all other rearrangements were classified as non-productive. CDR3 was defined according to IMGT convention as the region running from the second conserved V-encoded cysteine to the conserved J-encoded phenylalanine. The earlier analysis of about 590 of the donors excluded sequences that lacked an unambiguous match to a single V gene segment. An earlier analysis of roughly 590 of the donors called V segments functional above 56.7% productive rearrangements and segregating when the between-donor standard deviation exceeded 5%. A statistical classification framework was built for diagnosing cytomegalovirus status from the catalog of TCR beta chain sequences. A later analysis assigned V and J genes by comparing TCR nucleotide sequences with IMGT/GENE-DB human TR gene sequences. A later analysis assigned CDR3 sequences and most-parsimonious VDJ recombination scenarios with the TCRdist pipeline. In a later analysis, each TCR beta chain was defined by its CDR3 amino acid sequence together with its V-gene family, and reads lacking a unique V-gene family were excluded. In a later analysis, around 600 highly shared, low-generation-probability nucleotide sequences were removed to address suspected cross-contamination and a sequencing artifact. In a later analysis, a clonal expansion index for each public chain was calculated from normalized within-repertoire ranks of inferred template counts. Generation probabilities in a later analysis came from a VDJ recombination model fitted to out-of-frame rearrangements, and those results were checked against IGoR. A later analysis scored TCR-TCR, TCR-HLA and TCR-CMV co-occurrence with hypergeometric tests, applying a repertoire-size bias correction to TCR pairs. False discovery rates were estimated in a later analysis by permuting HLA or CMV assignments 20 times. A later analysis grouped co-occurring TCRs with DBSCAN, adding TCRdist sequence similarity when clustering within HLA-allele-positive subsets. Repertoires with fewer than 30,000 or more than 120,000 public chains were left out of co-occurrence clustering, as were a few repertoires with anomalous nucleotide sharing. TCRdb holds this immuneACCESS table with in-frame rearrangements only. Some clones are missing; in checked studies, unresolved V genes explain under half, and the rest has no known cause. V, J and clone size reflect that table, while D and trimming were determined from the DNA. The table for this sample lists about 140,000 clones; over 75% of them were counted only once. Clones ranked in the top ten supply approximately 2.5% of the sample.

The chain uses TRBV5-6 and TRBJ1-3; the central 7 bases match TRBD1. This receptor was identified in a man aged 50-59 years in good health and CMV-seronegative. Sequenced sample: PBMCs. The CDR3 protein is CASSSLTGESGNTIYF. The nucleotide sequence reads as follows: TGTGCCAGCAGCTCACTTACAGGGGAATCTGGAAACACCATATATTTT. The full variable domain, completed from the reference TRBV5-6 and TRBJ1-3 proteins outside the CDR3, reads DAGVTQSPTHLIKTRGQQVTLRCSPKSGHDTVSWYQQALGQGPQFIFQYYEEEERQRGNFPDRFSGHQFPNYSSELNVNALLLGDSALYLCASSSLTGESGNTIYFGEGSWLTVV.